Below, 10 T cell receptor beta chains from the same sample are listed, as sequenced in a study of CXCR3-negative and CXCR3-positive naive CD8 T cells (dated by TCRdb to between 2018 and 2020). The listed sequencing device is NextSeq 550. The Human TCR Profiling Kit (MiLaboratory) was used to prepare UMI-labeled 5' RACE TRB cDNA libraries. TCRdb reprocessed the reads, so every CDR3 protein sequence counts as one entry and DNA is not shown. The sample table holds roughly 100,000 distinct CDR3 sequences. Around 0.99% of the sample rests with the top ten. Input material: naive CXCR3- CD8+ T cells from blood. The label giving this sample's cell subset or site can be read as: CD45RO-CCR7+CD27+CD95- naive CD8+ T cells lacking CXCR3 (TNR3-). Source of these receptors: a human donor in good health. Some clones in this sample may be carry-over from other donors' samples.

The chain employs TRBV15 and TRBJ1-1; TCRdb calls TRBD1, which cannot be checked without DNA. Germline V lookup: CDR1 LNHNV, CDR2 YYDKDF (reference sequence). The CDR3 sequence is 14 residues long. Here the CDR3 reads CATSRDQGASEAFF.

The gene calls are TRBV27 and TRBJ1-5. CDR3 length: 17 residues. CDR1 and CDR2 (germline): MNHEY, SMNVEV (reference sequence). CDR3 protein: CASSPFQAVGSNQPQHF.

The chain employs TRBV6-1 and TRBJ2-3; TCRdb returns TRBD2, unconfirmable since there is no DNA. This CDR3 is 15 amino acids long. From germline, CDR1 is MNHNS and CDR2 SASEGT. CDR3 sequence: CASSELAGVTDTQYF.

The chain couples TRBV28 to TRBJ2-3; the D call from TCRdb, TRBD1, cannot be confirmed without DNA. The CDR3 covers 15 residues. Germline lookup yields CDR1 MDHEN and CDR2 SYDVKM. CDR3 sequence: CASTLNPSSTDTQYF.

The gene calls are TRBV7-9 and TRBJ2-7; TCRdb lists TRBD1, though no DNA is available to test this call. The CDR3 has 16 residues. Germline assignment: CDR1 SEHNR and CDR2 FQNEAQ (reference sequence). The CDR3 is CASSSTGVGTTYEQYF.

This chain joins TRBV29-1 and TRBJ1-1. The CDR3 is made up of 12 amino acids. Germline CDR1 is SQVTM and CDR2 is ANQGSEA. This CDR3 reads CSVDWGETEAFF. The variable domain in full, completed from reference TRBV29-1 and TRBJ1-1, reads SAVISQKPSRDICQRGTSLTIQCQVDSQVTMMFWYRQQPGQSLTLIATANQGSEATYESGFVIDKFPISRPNLTFSTLTVSNMSPEDSSIYLCSVDWGETEAFFGQGTRLTVV.

The chain couples TRBV7-9 to TRBJ2-5. CDR1 SEHNR and CDR2 FQNEAQ come from the germline V gene (reference sequence). The CDR3 extends over 12 amino acids. CDR3 in amino acids: CASSLDEGTQYF. Together with reference TRBV7-9 and TRBJ2-5, the CDR3 gives the full variable domain: DTGVSQNPRHKITKRGQNVTFRCDPISEHNRLYWYRQTLGQGPEFLTYFQNEAQLEKSRLLSDRFSAERPKGSFSTLEIQRTEQGDSAMYLCASSLDEGTQYFGPGTRLLVL.

This chain links TRBV29-1 with TRBJ2-2; TCRdb picks TRBD1, but there is no DNA to check that call. From germline, CDR1 is SQVTM and CDR2 ANQGSEA. The CDR3 consists of 15 residues. This CDR3 is CSVYTGVANTGELFF.

The V and J genes are TRBV6-1 and TRBJ1-1; as DNA is missing, the TRBD1 call by TCRdb cannot be tested. The CDR3 is made up of 12 amino acids. Germline V gives CDR1 MNHNS, CDR2 SASEGT. The CDR3: CASRSPGTEAFF.

The gene calls are TRBV19 and TRBJ2-2; TCRdb lists TRBD1, though no DNA is available to test this call. The CDR3 length is 14 residues. Per the germline V gene, CDR1 is LNHDA and CDR2 is SQIVND (reference sequence). The CDR3 loop is CASQPGANTGELFF.